This TCR beta chain was found in a study of blood T cell repertoires in COVID-19. The assay was immunoSEQ multiplex PCR, and TCRdb's table has in-frame clones only and misses some. The table shows approximately 210,000 clones, with about nine tenths occurring only once. The CDR3 contains 15 residues. J is TRBJ1-5 and V is TRBV21-1. TRBV21-1 is a pseudogene. The sequence was obtained from a man aged 30 to 45 in a cohort exposed to, infected with or recovered from COVID-19 (not recorded which). The sequencing input was PBMCs or T cells enriched from blood (not recorded which). The CDR3 here is CASSKALPRPQPQHF. The CDR3 DNA follows: TGTGCCAGCAGCAAAGCGCTTCCGAGGCCACAGCCCCAGCATTTT.